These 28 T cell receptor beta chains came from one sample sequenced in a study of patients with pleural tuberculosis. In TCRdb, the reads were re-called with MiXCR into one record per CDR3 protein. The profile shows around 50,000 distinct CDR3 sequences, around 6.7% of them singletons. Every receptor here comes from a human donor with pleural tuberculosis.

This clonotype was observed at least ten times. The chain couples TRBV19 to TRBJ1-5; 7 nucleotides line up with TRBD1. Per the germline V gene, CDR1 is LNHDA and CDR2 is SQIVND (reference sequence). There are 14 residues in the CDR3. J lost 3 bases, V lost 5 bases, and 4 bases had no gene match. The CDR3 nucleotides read TGTGCCAGTAGTCCCACAGGGGTCAATCAGCCCCAGCATTTT. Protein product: CASSPTGVNQPQHF. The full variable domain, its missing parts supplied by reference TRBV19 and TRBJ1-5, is DGGITQSPKYLFRKEGQNVTLSCEQNLNHDAMYWYRQDPGQGLRLIYYSQIVNDFQKGDIAEGYSVSREKKESFPLTVTSAQKNPTAFYLCASSPTGVNQPQHFGDGTRLSIL.

The CDR3 sequence: CASSLAQGTQNTGELFF. CDR3 DNA: TGTGCCAGCAGCCTAGCCCAGGGGACACAGAACACCGGGGAGCTGTTTTTT. The chain has TRBV13 and TRBJ2-2; a possible D gene is TRBD1 (6 bases). V gave up 5 bases and J gave up 1 base, with 17 bases separating them. The CDR3 has 17 residues. Germline V lookup: CDR1 PRHDT, CDR2 FYEKMQ (reference sequence).

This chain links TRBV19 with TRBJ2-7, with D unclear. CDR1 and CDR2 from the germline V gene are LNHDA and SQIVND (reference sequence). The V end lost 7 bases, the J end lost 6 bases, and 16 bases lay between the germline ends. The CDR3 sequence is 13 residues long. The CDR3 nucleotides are TGTGCCAGTACCAATACGAGGTGGGGCGAGCAGTACTTC. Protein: CASTNTRWGEQYF.

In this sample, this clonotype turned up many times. Here the CDR3 reads CASSEDSNYNSPLHF. Here the CDR3 DNA reads TGTGCCAGCTCCGAAGACAGCAACTATAATTCACCCCTCCACTTT. The chain couples TRBV28 to TRBJ1-6; tentatively, D is TRBD1 (5 bases). In germline, CDR1 is MDHEN, CDR2 SYDVKM. The CDR3 runs to 15 residues. V was pared by 8 bases and J by 3 bases, with 14 bases between.

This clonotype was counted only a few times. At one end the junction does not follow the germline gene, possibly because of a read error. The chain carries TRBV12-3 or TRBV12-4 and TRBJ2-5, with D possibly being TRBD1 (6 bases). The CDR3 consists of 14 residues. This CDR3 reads CASGFRAGAETQYF. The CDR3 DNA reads TGTGCCAGCGGTTTCAGGGCAGGGGCGGAGACCCAGTACTTC.

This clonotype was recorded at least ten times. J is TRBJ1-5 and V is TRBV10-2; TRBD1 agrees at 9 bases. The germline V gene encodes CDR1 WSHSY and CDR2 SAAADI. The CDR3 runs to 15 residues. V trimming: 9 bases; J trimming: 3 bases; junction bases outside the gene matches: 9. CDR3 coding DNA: TGCGCCAGTGCGGACCGGGACAGGGCCAATCAGCCCCAGCATTTT. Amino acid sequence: CASADRDRANQPQHF.

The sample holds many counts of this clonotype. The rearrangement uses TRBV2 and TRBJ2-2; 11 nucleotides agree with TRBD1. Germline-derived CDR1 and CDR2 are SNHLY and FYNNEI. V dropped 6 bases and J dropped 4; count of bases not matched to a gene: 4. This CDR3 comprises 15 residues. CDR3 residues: CASRTGQGATGELFF. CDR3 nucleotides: TGTGCCAGCAGGACTGGACAGGGGGCCACCGGGGAGCTGTTTTTT.

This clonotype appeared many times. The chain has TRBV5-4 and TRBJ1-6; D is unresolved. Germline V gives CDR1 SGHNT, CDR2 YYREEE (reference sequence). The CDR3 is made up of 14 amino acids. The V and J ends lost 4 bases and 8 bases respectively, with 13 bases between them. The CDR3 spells CASSVDGTDSPLHF. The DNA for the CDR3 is TGTGCCAGCAGCGTGGACGGTACTGATTCACCCCTCCACTTT.

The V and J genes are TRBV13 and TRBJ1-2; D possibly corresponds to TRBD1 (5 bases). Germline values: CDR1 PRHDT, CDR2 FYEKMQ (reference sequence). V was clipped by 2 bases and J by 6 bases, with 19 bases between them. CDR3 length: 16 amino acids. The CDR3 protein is CASSLSSFWTRNGYTF. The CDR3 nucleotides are TGTGCCAGCAGCTTATCTTCATTTTGGACAAGGAATGGCTACACCTTC.

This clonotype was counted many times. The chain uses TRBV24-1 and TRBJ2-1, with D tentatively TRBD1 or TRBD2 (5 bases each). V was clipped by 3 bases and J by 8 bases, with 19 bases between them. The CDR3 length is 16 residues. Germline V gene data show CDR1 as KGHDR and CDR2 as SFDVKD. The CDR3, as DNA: TGTGCCACCAGTGATCCAGCTAGGTTCAGAGGGGATGAGCAGTTCTTC. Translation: CATSDPARFRGDEQFF.

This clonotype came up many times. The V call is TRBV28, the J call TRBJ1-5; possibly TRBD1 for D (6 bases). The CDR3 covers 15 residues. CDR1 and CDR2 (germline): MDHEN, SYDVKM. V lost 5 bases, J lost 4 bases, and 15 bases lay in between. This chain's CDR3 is CASSRVDRTNQPQHF. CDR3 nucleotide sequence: TGTGCCAGCAGTAGGGTAGACAGGACAAATCAGCCCCAGCATTTT.

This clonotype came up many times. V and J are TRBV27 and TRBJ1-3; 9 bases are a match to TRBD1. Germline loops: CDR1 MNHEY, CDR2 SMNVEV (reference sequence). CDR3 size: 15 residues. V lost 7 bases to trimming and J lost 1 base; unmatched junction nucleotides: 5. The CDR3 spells CASISQGASGNTIYF. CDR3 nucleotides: TGTGCCAGCATTTCACAGGGGGCATCTGGAAACACCATATATTTT.

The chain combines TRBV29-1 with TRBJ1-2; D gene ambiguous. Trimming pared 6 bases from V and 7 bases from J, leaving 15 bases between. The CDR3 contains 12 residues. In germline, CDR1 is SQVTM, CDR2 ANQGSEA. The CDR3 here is CSVILRASGYTF. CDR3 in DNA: TGCAGCGTAATTCTGAGGGCAAGTGGCTACACCTTC.

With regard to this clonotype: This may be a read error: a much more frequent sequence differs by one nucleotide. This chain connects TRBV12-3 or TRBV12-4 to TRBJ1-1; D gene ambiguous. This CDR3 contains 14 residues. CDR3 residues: CASSLYSENTESFF. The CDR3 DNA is TGTGCCAGCAGTTTATATTCAGAGAACACTGAATCTTTCTTT.

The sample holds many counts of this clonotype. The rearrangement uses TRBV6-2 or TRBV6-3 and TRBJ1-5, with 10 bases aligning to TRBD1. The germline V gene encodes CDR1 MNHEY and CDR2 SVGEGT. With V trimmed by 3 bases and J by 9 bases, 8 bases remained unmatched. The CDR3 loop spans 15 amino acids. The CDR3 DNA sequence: TGTGCCAGCAGTTATGGTACGGGGGACAGGGGGCCCCAGCATTTT. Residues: CASSYGTGDRGPQHF.

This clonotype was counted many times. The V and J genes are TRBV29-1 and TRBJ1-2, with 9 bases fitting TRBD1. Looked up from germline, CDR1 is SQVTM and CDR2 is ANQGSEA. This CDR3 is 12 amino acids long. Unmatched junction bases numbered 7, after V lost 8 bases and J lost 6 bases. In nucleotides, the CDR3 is TGCAGCACCACAGGGGGCCCGCATGGCTACACCTTC. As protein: CSTTGGPHGYTF.

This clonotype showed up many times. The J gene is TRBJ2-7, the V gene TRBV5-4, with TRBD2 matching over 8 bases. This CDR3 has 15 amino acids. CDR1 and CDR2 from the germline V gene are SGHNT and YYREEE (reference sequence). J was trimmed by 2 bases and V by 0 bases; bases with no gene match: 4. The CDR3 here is CASSLATSVTYEQYV. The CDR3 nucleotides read TGTGCCAGCAGCTTGGCGACTAGCGTCACCTACGAGCAGTACGTC.

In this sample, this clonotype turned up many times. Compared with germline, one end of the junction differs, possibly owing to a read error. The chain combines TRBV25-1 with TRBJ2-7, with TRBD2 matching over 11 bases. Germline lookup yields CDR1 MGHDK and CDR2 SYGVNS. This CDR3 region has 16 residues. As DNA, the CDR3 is TGTGCCAGCAGTCCCGGGACTAGCGGAGGGGGCTACGGGCAGTACTTC. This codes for CASSPGTSGGGYGQYF.

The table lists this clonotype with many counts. The CDR3 reads CASSRSEQYV. In nucleotides, the CDR3 is TGTGCCAGCTCCCGTTCCGAGCAGTACGTC. V usage is TRBV18 and J usage is TRBJ2-7; unclear D gene. Germline V gene sequence: CDR1 KGHSH, CDR2 LQKENI. Between the trimmed V and J ends, which lost 6 bases and 6 bases, there was a span of 6 bases. This CDR3 contains 10 residues.

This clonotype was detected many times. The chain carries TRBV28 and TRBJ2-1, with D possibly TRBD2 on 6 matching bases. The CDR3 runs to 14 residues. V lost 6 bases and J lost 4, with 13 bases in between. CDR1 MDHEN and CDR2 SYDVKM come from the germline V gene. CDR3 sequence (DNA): TGTGCCAGCAGATTAGCGGAGAGATACAATGAGCAGTTCTTC. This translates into CASRLAERYNEQFF.

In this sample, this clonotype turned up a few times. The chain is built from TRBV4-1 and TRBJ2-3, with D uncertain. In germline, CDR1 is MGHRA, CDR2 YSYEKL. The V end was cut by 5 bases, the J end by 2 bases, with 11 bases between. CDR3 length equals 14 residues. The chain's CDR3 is CASSALGITDTQYF. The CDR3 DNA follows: TGCGCCAGCAGCGCCCTGGGGATCACAGATACGCAGTATTTT.

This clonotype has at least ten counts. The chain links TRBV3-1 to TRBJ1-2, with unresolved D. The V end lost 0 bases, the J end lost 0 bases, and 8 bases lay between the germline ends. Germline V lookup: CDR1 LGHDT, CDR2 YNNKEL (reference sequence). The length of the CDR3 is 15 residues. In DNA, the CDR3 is TGTGCCAGCAGCCAAGATTTCGGCGCTAACTATGGCTACACCTTC. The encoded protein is CASSQDFGANYGYTF.

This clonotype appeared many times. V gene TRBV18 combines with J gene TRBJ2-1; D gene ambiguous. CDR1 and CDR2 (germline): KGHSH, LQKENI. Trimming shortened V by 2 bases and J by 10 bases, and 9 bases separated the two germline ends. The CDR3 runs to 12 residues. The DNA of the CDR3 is TGTGCCAGCTCACCATCGAATGGGGAGCAGTTCTTC. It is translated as CASSPSNGEQFF.

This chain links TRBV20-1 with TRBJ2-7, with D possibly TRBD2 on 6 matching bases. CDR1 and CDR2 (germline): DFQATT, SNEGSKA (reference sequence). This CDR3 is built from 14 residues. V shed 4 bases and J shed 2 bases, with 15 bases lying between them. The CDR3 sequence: CSATHLASTYEQYF. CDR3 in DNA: TGCAGTGCTACGCATCTAGCGAGTACCTACGAGCAGTACTTC.

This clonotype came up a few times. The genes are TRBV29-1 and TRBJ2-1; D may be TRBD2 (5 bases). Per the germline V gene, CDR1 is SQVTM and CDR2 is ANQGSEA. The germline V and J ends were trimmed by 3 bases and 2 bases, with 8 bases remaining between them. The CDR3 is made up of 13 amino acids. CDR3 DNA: TGCAGCGTTGAGGAGGACGCCTACAATGAGCAGTTCTTC. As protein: CSVEEDAYNEQFF.

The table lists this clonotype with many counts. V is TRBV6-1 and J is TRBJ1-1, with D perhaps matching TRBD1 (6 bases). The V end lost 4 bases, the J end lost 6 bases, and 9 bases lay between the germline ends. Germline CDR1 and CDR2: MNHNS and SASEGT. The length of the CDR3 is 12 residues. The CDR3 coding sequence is TGTGCCAGCAGTGCGCGGACAGCTGAAGCTTTCTTT. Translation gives CASSARTAEAFF.

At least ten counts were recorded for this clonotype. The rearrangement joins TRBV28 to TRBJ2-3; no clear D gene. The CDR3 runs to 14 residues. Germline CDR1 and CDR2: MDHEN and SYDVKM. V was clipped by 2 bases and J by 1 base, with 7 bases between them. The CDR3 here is CASSLMARTDTQYF. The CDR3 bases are TGTGCCAGCAGTTTAATGGCCCGCACAGATACGCAGTATTTT.

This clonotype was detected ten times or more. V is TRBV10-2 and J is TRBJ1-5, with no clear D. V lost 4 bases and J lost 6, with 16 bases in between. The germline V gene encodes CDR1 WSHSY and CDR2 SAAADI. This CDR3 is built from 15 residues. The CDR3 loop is CASSAFRDRAQPQHF. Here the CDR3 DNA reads TGCGCCAGCAGTGCCTTCCGGGATCGGGCTCAGCCCCAGCATTTT.